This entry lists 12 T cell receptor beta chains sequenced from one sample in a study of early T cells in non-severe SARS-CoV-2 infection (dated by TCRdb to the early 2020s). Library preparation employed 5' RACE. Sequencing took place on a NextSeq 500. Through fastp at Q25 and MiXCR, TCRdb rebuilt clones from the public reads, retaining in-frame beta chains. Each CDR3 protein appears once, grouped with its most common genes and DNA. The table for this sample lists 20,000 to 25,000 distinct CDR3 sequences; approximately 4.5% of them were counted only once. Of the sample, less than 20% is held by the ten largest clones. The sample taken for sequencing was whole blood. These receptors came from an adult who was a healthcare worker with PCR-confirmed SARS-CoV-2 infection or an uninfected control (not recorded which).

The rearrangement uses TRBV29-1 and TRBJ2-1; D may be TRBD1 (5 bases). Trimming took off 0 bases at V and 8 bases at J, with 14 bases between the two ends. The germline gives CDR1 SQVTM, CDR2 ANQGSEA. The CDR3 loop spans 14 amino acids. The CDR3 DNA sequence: TGCAGCGTTGAAGAAAGGGGCCTTATCGATGAGCAGTTCTTC. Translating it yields CSVEERGLIDEQFF.

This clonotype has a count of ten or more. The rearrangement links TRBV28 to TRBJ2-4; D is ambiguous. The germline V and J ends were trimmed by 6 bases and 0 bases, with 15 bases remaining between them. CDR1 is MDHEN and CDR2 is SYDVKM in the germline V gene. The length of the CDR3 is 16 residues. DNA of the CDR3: TGTGCCAGCAGCCGACTTGAGGAACTAGCCAAAAACATTCAGTACTTC. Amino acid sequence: CASSRLEELAKNIQYF.

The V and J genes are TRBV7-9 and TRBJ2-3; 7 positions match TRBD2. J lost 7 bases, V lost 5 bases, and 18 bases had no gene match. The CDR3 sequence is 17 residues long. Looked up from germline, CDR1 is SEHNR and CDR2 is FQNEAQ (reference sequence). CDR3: CASSPPFGREIAYTQYF. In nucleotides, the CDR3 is TGTGCCAGCAGCCCACCCTTTGGGCGGGAGATCGCATATACGCAGTATTTT.

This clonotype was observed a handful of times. This CDR3 is CSARDLRGLIYGYTF. In nucleotides, the CDR3 is TGCAGTGCTAGAGATCTCAGGGGGCTTATCTATGGCTACACCTTC. This rearrangement joins TRBV20-1 to TRBJ1-2; 8 bases map to TRBD1. This CDR3 is built from 15 residues. Trimming at V came to 0 bases and at J to 4 bases, leaving 7 bases not matched to a gene. Germline lookup yields CDR1 DFQATT and CDR2 SNEGSKA (reference sequence).

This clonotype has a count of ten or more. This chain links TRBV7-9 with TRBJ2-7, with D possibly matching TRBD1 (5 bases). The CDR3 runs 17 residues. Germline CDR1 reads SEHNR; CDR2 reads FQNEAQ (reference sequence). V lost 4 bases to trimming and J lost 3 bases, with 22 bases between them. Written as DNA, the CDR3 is TGTGCCAGCAGCTCTCCCCAGGGTTCTACCGTATACTACGAGCAGTACTTC. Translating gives CASSSPQGSTVYYEQYF.

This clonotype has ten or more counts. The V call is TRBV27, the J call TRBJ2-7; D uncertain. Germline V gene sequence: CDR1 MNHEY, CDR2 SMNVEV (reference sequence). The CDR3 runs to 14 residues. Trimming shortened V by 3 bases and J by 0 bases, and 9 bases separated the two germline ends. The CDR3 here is CASSFSRSSYEQYF. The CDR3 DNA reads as TGTGCCAGCAGTTTTTCAAGGAGCTCCTACGAGCAGTACTTC.

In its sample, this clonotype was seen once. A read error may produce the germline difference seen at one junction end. In nucleotides, the CDR3 is TGTGTCAGCAGCTTAGAACCGCCGGGCCGGACGACCAATGAGCAGTTCTTC. Protein sequence: CVSSLEPPGRTTNEQFF. The chain recombines TRBV7-6 with TRBJ2-1; D uncertain. Looked up from germline, CDR1 is SGHVS and CDR2 is FNYEAQ. The CDR3 covers 17 residues.

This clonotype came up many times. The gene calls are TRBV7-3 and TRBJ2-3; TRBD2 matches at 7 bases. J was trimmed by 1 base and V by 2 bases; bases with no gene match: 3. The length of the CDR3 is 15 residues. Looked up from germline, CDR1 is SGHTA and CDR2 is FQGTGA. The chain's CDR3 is CASSLGLAGTDTQYF. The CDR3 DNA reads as TGTGCCAGCAGCTTAGGGCTAGCGGGCACAGATACGCAGTATTTT.

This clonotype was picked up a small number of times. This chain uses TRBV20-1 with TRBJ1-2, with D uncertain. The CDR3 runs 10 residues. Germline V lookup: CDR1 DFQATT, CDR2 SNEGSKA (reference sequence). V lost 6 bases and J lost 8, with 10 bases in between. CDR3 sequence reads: CSAEEAGYTF. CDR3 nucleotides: TGCAGTGCGGAAGAGGCCGGCTACACCTTC.

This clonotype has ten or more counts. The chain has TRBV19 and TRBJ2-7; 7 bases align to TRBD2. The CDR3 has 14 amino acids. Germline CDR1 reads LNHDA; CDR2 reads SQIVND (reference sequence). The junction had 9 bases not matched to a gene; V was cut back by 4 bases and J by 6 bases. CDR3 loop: CASSRDGAGTEQYF. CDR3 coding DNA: TGTGCCAGTAGTAGGGACGGAGCGGGGACCGAGCAGTACTTC.

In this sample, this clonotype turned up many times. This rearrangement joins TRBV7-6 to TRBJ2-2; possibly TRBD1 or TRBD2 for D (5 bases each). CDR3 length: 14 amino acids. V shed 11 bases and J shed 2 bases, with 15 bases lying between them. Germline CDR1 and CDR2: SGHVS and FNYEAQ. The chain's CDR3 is CASTGQPNTGELFF. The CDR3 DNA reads TGTGCCTCTACGGGGCAGCCAAACACCGGGGAGCTGTTTTTT. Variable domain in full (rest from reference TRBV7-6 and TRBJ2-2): GAGVSQSPRYKVTKRGQDVALRCDPISGHVSLYWYRQALGQGPEFLTYFNYEAQQDKSGLPNDRFSAERPEGSISTLTIQRTEQRDSAMYRCASTGQPNTGELFFGEGSRLTVL.

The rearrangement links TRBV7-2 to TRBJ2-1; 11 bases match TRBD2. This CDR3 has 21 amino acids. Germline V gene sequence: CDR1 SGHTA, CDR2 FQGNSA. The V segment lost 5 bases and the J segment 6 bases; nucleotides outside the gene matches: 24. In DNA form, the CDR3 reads TGTGCCAGCAGCCGAAAATTCGGGACTAGCGGACCGCTGGGGGATCTCAATGAGCAGTTCTTC. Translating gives CASSRKFGTSGPLGDLNEQFF.